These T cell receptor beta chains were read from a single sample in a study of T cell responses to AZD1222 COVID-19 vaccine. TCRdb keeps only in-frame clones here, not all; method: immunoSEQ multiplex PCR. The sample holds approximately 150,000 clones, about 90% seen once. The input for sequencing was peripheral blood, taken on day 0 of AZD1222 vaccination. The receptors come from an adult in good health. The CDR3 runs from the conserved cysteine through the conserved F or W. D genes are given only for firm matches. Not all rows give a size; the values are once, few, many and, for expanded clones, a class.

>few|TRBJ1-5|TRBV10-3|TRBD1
TGTGCCATCAGCTTCGTGGGAGACAGGGAGAGCAATCAGCCCCAGCATTTT
CAISFVGDRESNQPQHF
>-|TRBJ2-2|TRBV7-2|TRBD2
TGTGCCAGCAGCTTACGGACTAGCGGGAGGGCGGGGAACACCGGGGAGCTGTTTTTT
CASSLRTSGRAGNTGELFF
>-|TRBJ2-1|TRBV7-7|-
TGTGCCAGCAGCTCCAAGGTCGGGAATGAGCAGTTCTTC
CASSSKVGNEQFF
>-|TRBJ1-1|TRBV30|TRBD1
TGTGCCTGGAGTGCCATCACAGGGGGAGTTATGAACACTGAAGCTTTCTTT
CAWSAITGGVMNTEAFF
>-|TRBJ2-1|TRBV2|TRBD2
TGTGCCAGCGCCGGGACTAGCGGCTACAATGAGCAGTTCTTC
CASAGTSGYNEQFF
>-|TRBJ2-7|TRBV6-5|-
TGTGCCAGCAGGCTAGCTATTAGCTCCTACGAGCAGTACTTC
CASRLAISSYEQYF
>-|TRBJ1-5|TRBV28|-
TGTGCCAGCAGTTATACAGGGCTGGATCAGCCCCAGCATTTT
CASSYTGLDQPQHF
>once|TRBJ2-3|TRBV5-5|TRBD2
TGTGCCAGCAGCTTAAGAGGGGCGGGAGCCGGGGGAGATACGCAGTATTTT
CASSLRGAGAGGDTQYF
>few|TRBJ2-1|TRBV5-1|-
TGCGCCAGCAGCGCTTCTCTAGCTACCTACAATGAGCAGTTCTTC
CASSASLATYNEQFF
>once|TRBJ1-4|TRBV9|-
TGTGCCAGCAGCGAGGGGGACACTAATGAAAAACTGTTTTTT
CASSEGDTNEKLFF
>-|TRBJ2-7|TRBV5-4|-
TGTGCCAGCAGCTTGGAGGCTAGCAAATCGTACGAGCAGTACTTC
CASSLEASKSYEQYF
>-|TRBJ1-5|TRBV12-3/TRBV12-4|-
TGTGCCAGCAGTTTAGAATGGGAGCCCCAGCATTTT
CASSLEWEPQHF
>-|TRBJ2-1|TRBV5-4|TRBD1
TGTGCCAGCAGCGTCACAGGGGGCCGTTTTTACAATGAGCAGTTCTTC
CASSVTGGRFYNEQFF
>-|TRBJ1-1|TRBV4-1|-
TGCGCCAGCAGCCCACAGATAAATACTGAAGCTTTCTTT
CASSPQINTEAFF
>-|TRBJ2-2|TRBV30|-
TGTGCCTGGAGGAGAGAAGAATCCGGGGAGCTGTTTTTT
CAWRREESGELFF
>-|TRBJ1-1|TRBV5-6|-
TGTGCCAGCAGACGCCGGGGAGGCGGCACTGAAGCTTTCTTT
CASRRRGGGTEAFF
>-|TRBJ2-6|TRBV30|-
TGTGCCTGGAGGGGAGACATCGCAGTCGGGAGGGCCAACGTCCTGACTTTC
CAWRGDIAVGRANVLTF
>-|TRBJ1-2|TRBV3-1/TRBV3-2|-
TGTGCCAGCAGCCAAGCCCCCATGGAAGGGAGTCTAGACATCTCTTATGGCTACACCTTC
CASSQAPMEGSLDISYGYTF
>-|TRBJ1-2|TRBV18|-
TGTGCCAGCTCACAGGCACAGGGCCAAACGATGGGGGGCTACACCTTC
CASSQAQGQTMGGYTF
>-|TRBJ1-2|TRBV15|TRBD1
TGTGCCACCGGTACAGGGGAGTCGAACTATGGCTACACCTTC
CATGTGESNYGYTF
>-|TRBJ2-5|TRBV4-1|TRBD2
TGCGCCAGCAGCCAAAAGAGATCGAACGAGCGCGGGAGCATTACAGAGACCCAGTACTTC
CASSQKRSNERGSITETQYF
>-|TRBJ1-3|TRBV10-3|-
TGTGCCATCAGTGAGGGACACCCCTCTGGAAACACCATATATTTT
CAISEGHPSGNTIYF
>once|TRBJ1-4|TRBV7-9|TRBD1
TGTGCCAGCAGCCCCGGGACAGGGCGTGAAAAACTGTTTTTT
CASSPGTGREKLFF
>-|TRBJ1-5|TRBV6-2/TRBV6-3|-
TGTGCCAGCAGTCAAGGACCGACCGATAGCAATCAGCCCCAGCATTTT
CASSQGPTDSNQPQHF
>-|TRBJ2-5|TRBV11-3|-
TGTGCCAGCAGCCGCCGAATACAAGAGACCCAGTACTTC
CASSRRIQETQYF
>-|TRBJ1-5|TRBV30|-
TGTGCCTGGAGTCGGGCCCCTAGCAATCAGCCCCAGCATTTT
CAWSRAPSNQPQHF
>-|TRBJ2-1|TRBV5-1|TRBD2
TGCGCCAGCAGTGAGCGGGATAGCTCCTACAATGAGCAGTTCTTC
CASSERDSSYNEQFF
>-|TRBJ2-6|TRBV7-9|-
TGTGCCAGCAGAGGGAAAGGCTCTGGGGCCAACGTCCTGACTTTC
CASRGKGSGANVLTF
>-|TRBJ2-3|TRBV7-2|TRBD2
TGTGCCAGCAGCTTAATAGGACTAGCGGGCTCACCTAGCACAGATACGCAGTATTTT
CASSLIGLAGSPSTDTQYF
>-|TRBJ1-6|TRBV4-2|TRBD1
TGTGCCAGCAGCCAAGATCCCCGGACAGGGGGCGCATCCTATAATTCACCCCTCCACTTT
CASSQDPRTGGASYNSPLHF
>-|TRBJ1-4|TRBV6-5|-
TGTGCCAGCAGTTACGCGGGTGAGAAACTGTTTTTT
CASSYAGEKLFF
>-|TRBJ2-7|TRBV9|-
TGTGCCAGCAGCGTAGGGTCTACATTCGGCGAGCAGTACTTC
CASSVGSTFGEQYF
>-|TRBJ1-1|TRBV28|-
TGTGCCAGCAGTATCGGACAGAAGAACACTGAAGCTTTCTTT
CASSIGQKNTEAFF
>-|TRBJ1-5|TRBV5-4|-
TGTGCCAGCAGCTTGGGGGGTGGCAATCAGCCCCAGCATTTT
CASSLGGGNQPQHF